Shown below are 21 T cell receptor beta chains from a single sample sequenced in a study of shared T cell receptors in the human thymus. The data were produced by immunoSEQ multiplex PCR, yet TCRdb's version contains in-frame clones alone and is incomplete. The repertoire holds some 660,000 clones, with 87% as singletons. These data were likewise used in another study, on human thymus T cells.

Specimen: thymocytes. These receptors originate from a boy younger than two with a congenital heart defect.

CDR3 loop: CASHIDGGEPTDTQYF. Here the CDR3 DNA reads TGTGCCAGTCACATTGACGGGGGAGAACCCACAGATACGCAGTATTTT. The chain has TRBV19 and TRBJ2-3, with D maybe TRBD2 (6 bases). Germline lookup yields CDR1 LNHDA and CDR2 SQIVND (reference sequence). Trimming took off 8 bases at V and 2 bases at J, with 20 bases between the two ends. The CDR3 is made up of 16 amino acids.

CDR3 sequence reads: CASSEGLNQPQHF. CDR3 sequence (DNA): TGCGCCAGCAGTGAGGGACTCAATCAGCCCCAGCATTTT. The chain employs TRBV10-2 and TRBJ1-5; D is uncertain. This CDR3 comprises 13 residues. V gave up 2 bases and J gave up 3 bases, with 5 bases separating them. CDR1 is WSHSY and CDR2 is SAAADI in the germline V gene.

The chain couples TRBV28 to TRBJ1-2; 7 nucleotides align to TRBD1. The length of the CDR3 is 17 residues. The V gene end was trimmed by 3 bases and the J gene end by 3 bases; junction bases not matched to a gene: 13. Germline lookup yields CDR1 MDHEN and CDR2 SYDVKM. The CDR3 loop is CASSFSDLTGRYYGYTF. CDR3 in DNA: TGTGCCAGCAGTTTTTCGGATTTGACAGGGAGGTACTATGGCTACACCTTC.

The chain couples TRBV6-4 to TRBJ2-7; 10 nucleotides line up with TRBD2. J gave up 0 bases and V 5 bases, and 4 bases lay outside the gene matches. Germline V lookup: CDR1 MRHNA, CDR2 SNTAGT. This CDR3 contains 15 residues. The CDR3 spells CASSFLAGDSYEQYF. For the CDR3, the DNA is TGTGCCAGCAGTTTTCTAGCGGGGGACTCCTACGAGCAGTACTTC.

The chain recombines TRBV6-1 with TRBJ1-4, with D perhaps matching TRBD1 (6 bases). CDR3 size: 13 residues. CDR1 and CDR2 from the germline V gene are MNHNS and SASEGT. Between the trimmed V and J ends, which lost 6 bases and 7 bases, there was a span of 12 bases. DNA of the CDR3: TGTGCCAGCAGACCCCAGGGGCTTGAAAAACTGTTTTTT. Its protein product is CASRPQGLEKLFF.

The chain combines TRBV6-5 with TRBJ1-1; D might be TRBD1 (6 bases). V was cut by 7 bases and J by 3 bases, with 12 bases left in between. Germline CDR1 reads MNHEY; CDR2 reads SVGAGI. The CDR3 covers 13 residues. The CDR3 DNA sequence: TGTGCCAGCACCCTCGGACAGTACACTGAAGCTTTCTTT. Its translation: CASTLGQYTEAFF.

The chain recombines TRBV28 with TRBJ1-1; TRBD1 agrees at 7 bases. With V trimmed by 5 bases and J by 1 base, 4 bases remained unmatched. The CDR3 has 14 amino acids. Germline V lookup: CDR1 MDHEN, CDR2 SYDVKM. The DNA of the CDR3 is TGTGCCAGCAGTCACAGGGGCCCGAACACTGAAGCTTTCTTT. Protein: CASSHRGPNTEAFF.

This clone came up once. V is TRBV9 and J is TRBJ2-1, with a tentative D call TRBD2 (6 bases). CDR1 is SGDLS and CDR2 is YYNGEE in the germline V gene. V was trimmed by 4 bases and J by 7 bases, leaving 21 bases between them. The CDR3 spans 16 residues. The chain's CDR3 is CASSPGMLATSNEQFF. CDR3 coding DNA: TGTGCCAGCAGCCCCGGGATGCTAGCGACATCTAATGAGCAGTTCTTC.

The CDR3 loop is CASSTYRGRWNSPLHF. The CDR3 nucleotides read TGTGCCAGCAGTACCTACAGGGGGCGTTGGAATTCACCCCTCCACTTT. V gene TRBV28 combines with J gene TRBJ1-6; TRBD1 aligns across 9 bases. Germline V gene data show CDR1 as MDHEN and CDR2 as SYDVKM. The CDR3 is made up of 16 amino acids. The junction had 9 bases not matched to a gene; V was cut back by 5 bases and J by 7 bases.

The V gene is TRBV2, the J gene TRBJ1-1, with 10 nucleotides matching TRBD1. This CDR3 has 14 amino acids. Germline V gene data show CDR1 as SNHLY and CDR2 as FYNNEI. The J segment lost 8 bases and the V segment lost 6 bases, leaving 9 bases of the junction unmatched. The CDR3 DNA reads TGTGCCAGCAGGGGACAGGGGTTGGTCTCCGAAGCTTTCTTT. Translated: CASRGQGLVSEAFF.

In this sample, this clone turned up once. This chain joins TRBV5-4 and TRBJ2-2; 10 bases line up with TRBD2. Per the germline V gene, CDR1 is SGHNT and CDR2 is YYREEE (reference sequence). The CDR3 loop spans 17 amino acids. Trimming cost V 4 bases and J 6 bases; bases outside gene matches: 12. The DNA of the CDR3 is TGTGCCAGCAGCCTTAGCGGGAGGTCGTATCCCGCCGGGGAGCTGTTTTTT. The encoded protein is CASSLSGRSYPAGELFF.

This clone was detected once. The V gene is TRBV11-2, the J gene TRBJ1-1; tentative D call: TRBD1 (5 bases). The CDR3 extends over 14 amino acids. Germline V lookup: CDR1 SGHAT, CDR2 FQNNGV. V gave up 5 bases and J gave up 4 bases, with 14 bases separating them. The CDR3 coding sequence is TGTGCCAGCAGCCTCAGGGTCAGAGGCACTGAAGCTTTCTTT. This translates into CASSLRVRGTEAFF.

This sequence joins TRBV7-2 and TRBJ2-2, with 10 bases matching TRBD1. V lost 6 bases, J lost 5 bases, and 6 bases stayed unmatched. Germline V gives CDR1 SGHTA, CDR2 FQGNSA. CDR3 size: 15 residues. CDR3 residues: CASSHGQGGTGELFF. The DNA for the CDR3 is TGTGCCAGCAGTCATGGACAGGGGGGGACCGGGGAGCTGTTTTTT.

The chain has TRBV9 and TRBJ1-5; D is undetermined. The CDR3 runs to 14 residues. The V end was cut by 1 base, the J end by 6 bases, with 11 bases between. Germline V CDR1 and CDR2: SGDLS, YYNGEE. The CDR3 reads CASSVKAGRQPQHF. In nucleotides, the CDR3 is TGTGCCAGCAGCGTAAAGGCGGGCCGTCAGCCCCAGCATTTT. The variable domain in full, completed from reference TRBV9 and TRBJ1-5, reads DSGVTQTPKHLITATGQRVTLRCSPRSGDLSVYWYQQSLDQGLQFLIQYYNGEERAKGNILERFSAQQFPDLHSELNLSSLELGDSALYFCASSVKAGRQPQHFGDGTRLSIL.

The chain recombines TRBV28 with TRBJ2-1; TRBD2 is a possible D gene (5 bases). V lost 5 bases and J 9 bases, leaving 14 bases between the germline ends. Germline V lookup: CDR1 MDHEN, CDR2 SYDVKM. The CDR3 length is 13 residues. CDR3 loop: CASSLMWAGEQFF. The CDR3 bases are TGTGCCAGCAGTCTGATGTGGGCGGGTGAGCAGTTCTTC.

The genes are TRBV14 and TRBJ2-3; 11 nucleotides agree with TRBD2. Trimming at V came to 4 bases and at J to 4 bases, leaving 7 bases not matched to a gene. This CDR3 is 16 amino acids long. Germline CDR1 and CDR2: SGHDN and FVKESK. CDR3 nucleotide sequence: TGTGCCAGCAGCCCAATTAGCGGGGGGGCTGCAGATACGCAGTATTTT. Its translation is CASSPISGGAADTQYF.

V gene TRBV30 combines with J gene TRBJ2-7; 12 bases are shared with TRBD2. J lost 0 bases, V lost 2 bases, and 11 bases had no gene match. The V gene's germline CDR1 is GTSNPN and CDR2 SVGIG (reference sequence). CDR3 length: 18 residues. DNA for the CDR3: TGTGCCTGGAGTAAACAGGGACTAGCGGGTGTGAGCTCCTACGAGCAGTACTTC. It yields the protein CAWSKQGLAGVSSYEQYF.

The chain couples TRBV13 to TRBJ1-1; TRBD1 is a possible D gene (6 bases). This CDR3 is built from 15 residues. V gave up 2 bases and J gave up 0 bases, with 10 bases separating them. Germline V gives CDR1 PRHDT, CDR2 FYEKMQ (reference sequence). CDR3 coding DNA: TGTGCCAGCAGCTTAACAGGGCCCCTGAACACTGAAGCTTTCTTT. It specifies CASSLTGPLNTEAFF.

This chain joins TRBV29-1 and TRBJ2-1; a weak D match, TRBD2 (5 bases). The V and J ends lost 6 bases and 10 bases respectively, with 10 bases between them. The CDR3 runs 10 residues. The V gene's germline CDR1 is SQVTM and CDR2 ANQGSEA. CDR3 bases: TGCAGCGTACGGGGAAGGGAGCAGTTCTTC. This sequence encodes CSVRGREQFF.

The CDR3 sequence: CASSPGQGLSSPYEQYF. The CDR3, as DNA: TGTGCCAGCAGCCCGGGACAGGGTTTATCTAGCCCCTACGAGCAGTACTTC. The chain has TRBV14 and TRBJ2-7, with 9 bases fitting TRBD1. Per the germline V gene, CDR1 is SGHDN and CDR2 is FVKESK. The CDR3 contains 17 residues. V shed 4 bases, J shed 2 bases, and the junction held 12 bases outside the gene matches.

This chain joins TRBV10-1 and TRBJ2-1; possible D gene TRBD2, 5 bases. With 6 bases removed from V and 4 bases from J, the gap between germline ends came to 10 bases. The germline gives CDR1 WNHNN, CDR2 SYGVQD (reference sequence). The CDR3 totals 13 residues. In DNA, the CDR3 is TGCGCCAGCAGCGTGACTAATTACAATGAGCAGTTCTTC. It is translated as CASSVTNYNEQFF.